This T cell receptor beta chain was sequenced during a study of TIL therapy for anti-PD-1-resistant metastatic lung cancer. About the research overall: Tumors were harvested before any PD-1/PD-L1 blockade. Patients had a median age of about 55 years (range about 35-85). Most patients had lung adenocarcinoma; a few tumors were EGFR-mutant, two ALK-rearranged; half smoked currently or formerly.

General study points: Patients were highly selected, enriched for treatment-naive, never-smoker and oncogene-addicted cases.

The immunoSEQ assay was v3. This table comes from immunoSEQ multiplex PCR, and its TCRdb copy is limited to in-frame clones, with some not included. The data hold about 60,000 clones, with about two thirds observed a single time. A note on this clone: Its antigen is currently unknown.

The CDR3 is 14 residues long. The time point here: pre-treatment sample, taken before nivolumab and TIL therapy. The material was blood, obtained at baseline. The V gene is TRBV12-1, the J gene TRBJ2-7. TRBV12-1 is noted as a pseudogene. This receptor was taken from a person aged 25-79 years with non-small cell lung cancer. CDR3 DNA sequence: TGTGCCAGCTCAGGGCGGGACACCTCCTACGAGCAGTACTTC. Amino acid sequence: CASSGRDTSYEQYF.